Following are 13 T cell receptor beta chains from one sample sequenced in a study of CXCR3-negative and CXCR3-positive naive CD8 T cells. UMI-labeled TRB cDNA libraries were prepared by 5' RACE. TCRdb re-called the 5' RACE reads and gives one entry per CDR3 protein, without DNA. The sample has 130,000 or so distinct CDR3 sequences; the top ten hold approximately 0.51%. Material: naive CXCR3- CD8+ T cells from blood. This sample's subset: CD45RO-CCR7+CD27+CD95- naive CD8+ T cells lacking CXCR3 (TNR3-). These receptors were collected from a human donor in good health. Some clones in this sample may be carry-over from other donors' samples.

The chain couples TRBV19 to TRBJ2-7. From germline, CDR1 is LNHDA and CDR2 SQIVND (reference sequence). This CDR3 contains 14 residues. The CDR3 here is CASSLTSKTYEQYF.

The genes are TRBV9 and TRBJ2-7; the D gene TCRdb calls, TRBD2, cannot be checked with no DNA. CDR3 length: 14 residues. Germline V gene sequence: CDR1 SGDLS, CDR2 YYNGEE. CDR3 in amino acids: CASSARAGFEEQYF. Looking up the rest from reference TRBV9 and TRBJ2-7 gives the full variable domain: DSGVTQTPKHLITATGQRVTLRCSPRSGDLSVYWYQQSLDQGLQFLIQYYNGEERAKGNILERFSAQQFPDLHSELNLSSLELGDSALYFCASSARAGFEEQYFGPGTRLTVT.

This chain connects TRBV29-1 to TRBJ2-1; TCRdb indicates TRBD1, and absent DNA this call remains unverified. Germline CDR1 SQVTM, CDR2 ANQGSEA. This CDR3 has 13 amino acids. CDR3 region: CSVEKQADRAQFF.

The chain joins TRBV5-8 to TRBJ1-2. The length of the CDR3 is 11 residues. Germline values: CDR1 SGHTS, CDR2 YDEGEE. This CDR3 is CASSREYGYTF.

The rearrangement links TRBV7-3 to TRBJ2-1; no DNA is available, so the TRBD2 call from TCRdb remains unchecked. Germline CDR1 and CDR2: SGHTA and FQGTGA. The CDR3 extends over 15 amino acids. The CDR3 reads CASSSDSGLGNEQFF.

The CDR3 here is CASSTEVSYEQYF. This chain connects TRBV19 to TRBJ2-7. There are 13 residues in the CDR3. The germline V gene encodes CDR1 LNHDA and CDR2 SQIVND (reference sequence).

This chain links TRBV12-3 or TRBV12-4 with TRBJ2-5. The CDR3 runs to 13 residues. CDR3 in amino acids: CASSLAGRKTQYF.

This chain links TRBV4-3 with TRBJ1-1. The CDR3 sequence is 22 residues long. The germline V gene encodes CDR1 LGHNA and CDR2 YSLEER. The CDR3 sequence: CASSQDLGQPTHRDYMNTEAFF.

The chain combines TRBV14 with TRBJ2-1; TCRdb proposes TRBD2, but this gene call is untestable without DNA. Germline V gene sequence: CDR1 SGHDN, CDR2 FVKESK. There are 17 residues in the CDR3. Here the CDR3 reads CASSQSLAGPTYNEQFF. Filled out from reference TRBV14 and TRBJ2-1, the complete variable domain reads EAGVTQFPSHSVIEKGQTVTLRCDPISGHDNLYWYRRVMGKEIKFLLHFVKESKQDESGMPNNRFLAERTGGTYSTLKVQPAELEDSGVYFCASSQSLAGPTYNEQFFGPGTRLTVL.

V usage is TRBV7-2 and J usage is TRBJ2-3; absent DNA, TCRdb's TRBD2 call cannot be checked. This CDR3 contains 17 residues. From germline, CDR1 is SGHTA and CDR2 FQGNSA. This CDR3 reads CASSLGATVGGRDTQYF. Full variable domain (outside the CDR3, taken from reference TRBV7-2 and TRBJ2-3): GAGVSQSPSNKVTEKGKDVELRCDPISGHTALYWYRQSLGQGLEFLIYFQGNSAPDKSGLPSDRFSAERTGGSVSTLTIQRTQQEDSAVYLCASSLGATVGGRDTQYFGPGTRLTVL.

The chain links TRBV20-1 to TRBJ1-5; TCRdb returns TRBD1, unconfirmable since there is no DNA. The CDR3 extends over 13 amino acids. Germline CDR1 reads DFQATT; CDR2 reads SNEGSKA (reference sequence). This CDR3 reads CSARDPGGQPQHF.

The chain uses TRBV29-1 and TRBJ1-1. The CDR3 runs 11 residues. CDR1 and CDR2 from the germline V gene are SQVTM and ANQGSEA. Here the CDR3 reads CSVEPNTEAFF.

This chain links TRBV5-5 with TRBJ1-1; the D call of TRBD1 rests on TCRdb alone, since no DNA is present to check it. The CDR3 loop spans 15 amino acids. From germline, CDR1 is SGHKS and CDR2 YYEKEE (reference sequence). CDR3 in amino acids: CASSLLDRAYTEAFF.